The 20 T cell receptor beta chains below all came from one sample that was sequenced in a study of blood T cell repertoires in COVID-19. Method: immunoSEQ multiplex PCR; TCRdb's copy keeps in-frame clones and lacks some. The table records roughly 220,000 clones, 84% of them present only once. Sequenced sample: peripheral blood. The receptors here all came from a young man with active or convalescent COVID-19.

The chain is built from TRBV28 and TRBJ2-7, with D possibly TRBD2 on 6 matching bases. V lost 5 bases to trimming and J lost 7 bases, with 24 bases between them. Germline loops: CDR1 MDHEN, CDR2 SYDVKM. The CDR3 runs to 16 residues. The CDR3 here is CASSPPGGGGIREQYF. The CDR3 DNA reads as TGTGCCAGCAGTCCCCCTGGGGGTGGCGGGATAAGGGAGCAGTACTTC. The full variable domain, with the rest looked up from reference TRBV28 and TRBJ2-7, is DVKVTQSSRYLVKRTGEKVFLECVQDMDHENMFWYRQDPGLGLRLIYFSYDVKMKEKGDIPEGYSVSREKKERFSLILESASTNQTSMYLCASSPPGGGGIREQYFGPGTRLTVT.

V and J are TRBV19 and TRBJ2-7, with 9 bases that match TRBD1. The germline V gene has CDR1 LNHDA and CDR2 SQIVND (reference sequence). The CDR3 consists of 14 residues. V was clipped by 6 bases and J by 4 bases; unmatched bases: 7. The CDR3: CASSAGTGQYEQYF. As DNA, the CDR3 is TGTGCCAGTAGCGCCGGGACAGGGCAATACGAGCAGTACTTC. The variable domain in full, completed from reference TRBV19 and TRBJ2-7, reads DGGITQSPKYLFRKEGQNVTLSCEQNLNHDAMYWYRQDPGQGLRLIYYSQIVNDFQKGDIAEGYSVSREKKESFPLTVTSAQKNPTAFYLCASSAGTGQYEQYFGPGTRLTVT.

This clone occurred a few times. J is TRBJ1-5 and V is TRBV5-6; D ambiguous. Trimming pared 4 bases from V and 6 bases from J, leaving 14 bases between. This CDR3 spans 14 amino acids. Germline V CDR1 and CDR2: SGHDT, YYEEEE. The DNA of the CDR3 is TGTGCCAGCAGCCAGTGGGAGACCGGTCAGCCCCAGCATTTT. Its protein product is CASSQWETGQPQHF.

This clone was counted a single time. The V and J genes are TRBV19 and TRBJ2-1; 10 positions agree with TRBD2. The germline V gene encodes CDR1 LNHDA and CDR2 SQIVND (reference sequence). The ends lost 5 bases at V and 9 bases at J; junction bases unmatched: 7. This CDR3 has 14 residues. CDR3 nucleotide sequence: TGTGCCAGTAGTTTTAGCGGGGGGCCGAGTGAGCAGTTCTTC. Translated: CASSFSGGPSEQFF.

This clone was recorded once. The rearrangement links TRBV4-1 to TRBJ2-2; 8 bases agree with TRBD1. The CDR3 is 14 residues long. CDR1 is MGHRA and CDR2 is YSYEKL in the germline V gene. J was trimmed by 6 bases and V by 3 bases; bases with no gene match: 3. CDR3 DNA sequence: TGCGCCAGCAGCCAGGGACAGGCACCCGGGGAGCTGTTTTTT. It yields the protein CASSQGQAPGELFF.

This CDR3 reads CASSPTPIQGAAEKLFF. CDR3 nucleotide sequence: TGTGCCAGCAGCCCTACTCCCATACAGGGGGCGGCTGAAAAACTGTTTTTT. The chain recombines TRBV7-2 with TRBJ1-4; TRBD1 matches 9 bases. Germline CDR1 is SGHTA and CDR2 is FQGNSA. The ends lost 5 bases at V and 7 bases at J; junction bases unmatched: 14. CDR3 length: 17 residues.

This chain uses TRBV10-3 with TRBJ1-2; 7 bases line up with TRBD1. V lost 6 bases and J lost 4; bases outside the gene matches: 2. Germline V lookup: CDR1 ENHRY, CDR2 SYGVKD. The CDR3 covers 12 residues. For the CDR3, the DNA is TGTGCCATCAGAGGGGACAGCTATGGCTACACCTTC. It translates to CAIRGDSYGYTF.

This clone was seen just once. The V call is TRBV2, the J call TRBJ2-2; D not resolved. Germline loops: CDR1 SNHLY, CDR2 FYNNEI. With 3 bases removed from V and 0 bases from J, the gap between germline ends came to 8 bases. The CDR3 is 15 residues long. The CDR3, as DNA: TGTGCCAGCAGTGAGACACCTACGAACACCGGGGAGCTGTTTTTT. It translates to CASSETPTNTGELFF.

Here the CDR3 reads CASSVDSSSYNEQFF. CDR3 nucleotide sequence: TGTGCCAGCAGCGTAGACTCTAGCTCCTACAATGAGCAGTTCTTC. The rearrangement joins TRBV9 to TRBJ2-1; no reliable D call. CDR1 is SGDLS and CDR2 is YYNGEE in the germline V gene. Between the trimmed V and J ends, which lost 0 bases and 0 bases, there was a span of 7 bases. The CDR3 sequence is 15 residues long. Filled out from reference TRBV9 and TRBJ2-1, the complete variable domain reads DSGVTQTPKHLITATGQRVTLRCSPRSGDLSVYWYQQSLDQGLQFLIQYYNGEERAKGNILERFSAQQFPDLHSELNLSSLELGDSALYFCASSVDSSSYNEQFFGPGTRLTVL.

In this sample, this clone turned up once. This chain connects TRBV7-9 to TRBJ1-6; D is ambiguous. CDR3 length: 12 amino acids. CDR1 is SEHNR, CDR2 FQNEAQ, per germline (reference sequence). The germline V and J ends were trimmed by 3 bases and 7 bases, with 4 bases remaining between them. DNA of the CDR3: TGTGCCAGCAGCTTTGGCAATTCACCCCTCCACTTT. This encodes CASSFGNSPLHF.

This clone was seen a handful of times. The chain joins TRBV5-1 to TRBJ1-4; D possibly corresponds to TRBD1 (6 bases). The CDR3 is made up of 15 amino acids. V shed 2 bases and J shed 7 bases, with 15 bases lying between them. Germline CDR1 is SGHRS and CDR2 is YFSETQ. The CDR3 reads CASSFRGQTGEKLFF. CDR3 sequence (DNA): TGCGCCAGCAGCTTTCGGGGACAAACGGGTGAAAAACTGTTTTTT.

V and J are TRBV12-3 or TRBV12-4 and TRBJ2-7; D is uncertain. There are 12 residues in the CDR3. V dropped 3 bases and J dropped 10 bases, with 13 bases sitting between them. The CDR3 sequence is CASSFSSTEQYF. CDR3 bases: TGTGCCAGCAGTTTTAGTAGCACCGAACAGTACTTC.

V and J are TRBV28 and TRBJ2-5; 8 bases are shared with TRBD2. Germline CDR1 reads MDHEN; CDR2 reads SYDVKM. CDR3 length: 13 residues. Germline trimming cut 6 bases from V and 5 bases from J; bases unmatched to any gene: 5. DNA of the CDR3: TGTGCCAGCAGCGGGAGGGGATCGGAGACCCAGTACTTC. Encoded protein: CASSGRGSETQYF.

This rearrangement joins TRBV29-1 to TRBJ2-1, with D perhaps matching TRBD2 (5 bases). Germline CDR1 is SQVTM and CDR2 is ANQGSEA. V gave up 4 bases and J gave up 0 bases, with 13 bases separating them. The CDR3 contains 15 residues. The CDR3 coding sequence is TGCAGCGTTGCGGAAGGCGGGCGCTCCTACAATGAGCAGTTCTTC. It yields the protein CSVAEGGRSYNEQFF.

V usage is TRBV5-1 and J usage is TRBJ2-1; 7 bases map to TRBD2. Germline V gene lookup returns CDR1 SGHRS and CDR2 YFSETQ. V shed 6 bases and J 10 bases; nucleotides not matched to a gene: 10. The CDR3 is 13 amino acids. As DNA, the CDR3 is TGCGCCAGCACCATCATACGGGGAGGGGAGCAGTTCTTC. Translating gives CASTIIRGGEQFF. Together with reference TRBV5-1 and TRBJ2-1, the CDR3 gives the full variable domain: KAGVTQTPRYLIKTRGQQVTLSCSPISGHRSVSWYQQTPGQGLQFLFEYFSETQRNKGNFPGRFSGRQFSNSRSEMNVSTLELGDSALYLCASTIIRGGEQFFGPGTRLTVL.

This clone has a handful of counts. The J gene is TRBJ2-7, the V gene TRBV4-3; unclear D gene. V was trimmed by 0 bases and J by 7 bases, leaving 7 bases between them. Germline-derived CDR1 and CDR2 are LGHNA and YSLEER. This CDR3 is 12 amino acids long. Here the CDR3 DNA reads TGCGCCAGCAGCCAAGATTATGAGGAGCAGTACTTC. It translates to CASSQDYEEQYF.

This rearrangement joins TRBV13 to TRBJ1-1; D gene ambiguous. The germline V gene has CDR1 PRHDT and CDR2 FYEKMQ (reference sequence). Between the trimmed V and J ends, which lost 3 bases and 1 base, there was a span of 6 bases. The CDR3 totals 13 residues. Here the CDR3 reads CASSFGRNTEAFF. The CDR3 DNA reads TGTGCCAGCAGCTTTGGGAGGAACACTGAAGCTTTCTTT.

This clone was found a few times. The CDR3 reads CASRLPQRGLGNEQFF. In DNA form, the CDR3 reads TGTGCCAGCAGACTCCCCCAGCGGGGCCTGGGGAATGAGCAGTTCTTC. This chain uses TRBV11-2 with TRBJ2-1; 7 bases agree with TRBD2. Germline V gene data show CDR1 as SGHAT and CDR2 as FQNNGV. J gave up 7 bases and V 6 bases, and 15 bases lay outside the gene matches. This CDR3 has 16 residues.

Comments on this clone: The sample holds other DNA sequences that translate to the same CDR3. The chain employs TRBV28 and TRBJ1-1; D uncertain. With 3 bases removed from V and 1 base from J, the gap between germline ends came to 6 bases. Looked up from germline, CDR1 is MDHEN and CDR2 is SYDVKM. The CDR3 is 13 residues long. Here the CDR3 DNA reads TGTGCCAGCAGTTTCGGTGAGAACACTGAAGCTTTCTTT. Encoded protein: CASSFGENTEAFF.

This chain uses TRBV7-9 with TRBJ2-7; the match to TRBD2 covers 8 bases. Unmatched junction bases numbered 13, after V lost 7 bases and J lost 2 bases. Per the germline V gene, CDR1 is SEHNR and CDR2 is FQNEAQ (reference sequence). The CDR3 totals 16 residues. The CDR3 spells CASTGAGGLLTYEQYF. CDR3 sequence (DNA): TGTGCCAGCACCGGGGCGGGGGGCTTACTTACCTACGAGCAGTACTTC.